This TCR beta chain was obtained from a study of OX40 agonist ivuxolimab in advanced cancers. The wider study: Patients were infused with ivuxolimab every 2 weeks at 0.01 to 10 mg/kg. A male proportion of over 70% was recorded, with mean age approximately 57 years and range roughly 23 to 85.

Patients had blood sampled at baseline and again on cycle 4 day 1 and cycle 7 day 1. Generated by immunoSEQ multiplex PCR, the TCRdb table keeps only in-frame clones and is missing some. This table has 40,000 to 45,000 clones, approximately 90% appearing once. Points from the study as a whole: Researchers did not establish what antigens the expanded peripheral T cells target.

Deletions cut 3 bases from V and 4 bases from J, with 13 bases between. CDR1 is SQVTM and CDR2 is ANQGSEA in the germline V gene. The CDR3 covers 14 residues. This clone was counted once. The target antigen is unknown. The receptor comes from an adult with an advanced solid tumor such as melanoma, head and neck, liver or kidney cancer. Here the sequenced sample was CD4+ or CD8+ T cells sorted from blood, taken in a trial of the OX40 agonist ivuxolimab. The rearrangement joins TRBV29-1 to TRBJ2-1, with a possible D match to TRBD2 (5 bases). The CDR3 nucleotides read TGCAGCGTTGAGAGAGCGGTTAGGTACAATGAGCAGTTCTTC. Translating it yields CSVERAVRYNEQFF.